The rows below give T cell receptor beta chains drawn from one sample of a study of blood T cell repertoires in COVID-19. Sequencing used immunoSEQ multiplex PCR; TCRdb keeps in-frame clones, though not all of them. The table includes over 80,000 clones, 90% detected once. The material sequenced was peripheral blood. The receptor set was obtained from a man in his sixties with acute or convalescent COVID-19. CDR3s include the opening cysteine and the closing phenylalanine or tryptophan. The order of the fields is clone size, V gene, D gene, J gene, CDR3 protein, CDR3 DNA. D genes are given only for firm matches. Clone size appears in some rows only: once, few, many, or a class for an expanded clone.

clone size: .
V gene: TRBV5-4
D gene: TRBD2
J gene: TRBJ2-1
CDR3 protein: CASTGTGLAGISEQFF
CDR3 DNA: TGTGCCAGCACCGGGACGGGACTAGCGGGGATAAGTGAGCAGTTCTTC

clone size: .
V gene: TRBV4-1
D gene: .
J gene: TRBJ1-2
CDR3 protein: CASSQDLQANYINYGYTF
CDR3 DNA: TGCGCCAGCAGCCAAGATTTACAGGCCAATTATATTAACTATGGCTACACCTTT

clone size: .
V gene: TRBV7-3
D gene: .
J gene: TRBJ1-3
CDR3 protein: CASSLDGLISGNTIYF
CDR3 DNA: TGTGCCAGCAGCTTAGACGGACTAATCTCTGGAAACACCATATATTTT

clone size: .
V gene: TRBV4-2
D gene: TRBD2
J gene: TRBJ2-7
CDR3 protein: CASSQDLAGTYEQYF
CDR3 DNA: TGTGCCAGCAGCCAAGATCTAGCGGGGACCTACGAGCAGTACTTC

clone size: once
V gene: TRBV4-2
D gene: .
J gene: TRBJ1-5
CDR3 protein: CASSPPGEGNQPQHF
CDR3 DNA: TGTGCCAGCAGCCCTCCGGGAGAGGGGAATCAGCCCCAGCATTTT

clone size: .
V gene: TRBV29-1
D gene: TRBD1
J gene: TRBJ2-3
CDR3 protein: CSVRAGTGPSTDTQYF
CDR3 DNA: TGCAGCGTTCGGGCAGGGACAGGACCTAGCACAGATACGCAGTATTTT

clone size: once
V gene: TRBV27
D gene: TRBD2
J gene: TRBJ2-5
CDR3 protein: CASSRGGGGETQYF
CDR3 DNA: TGTGCCAGCAGCCGCGGCGGGGGAGGAGAGACCCAGTACTTC

clone size: .
V gene: TRBV27
D gene: TRBD2
J gene: TRBJ2-5
CDR3 protein: CASSSLFTGGGPQETQYF
CDR3 DNA: TGTGCCAGCAGTTCCCTTTTTACGGGGGGGGGACCCCAAGAGACCCAGTACTTC

clone size: .
V gene: TRBV27
D gene: TRBD2
J gene: TRBJ2-7
CDR3 protein: CASSPSLGGATYEQYF
CDR3 DNA: TGTGCCAGCAGTCCCTCCCTGGGAGGGGCCACCTACGAGCAGTACTTC

clone size: .
V gene: TRBV6-1
D gene: TRBD2
J gene: TRBJ2-3
CDR3 protein: CASSVLPWTRDGDTQYF
CDR3 DNA: TGTGCCAGCAGTGTTCTTCCTTGGACTAGAGACGGAGATACGCAGTATTTT

clone size: .
V gene: TRBV19
D gene: .
J gene: TRBJ1-1
CDR3 protein: CASSIDTGNEAFF
CDR3 DNA: TGTGCCAGTAGTATAGATACTGGTAATGAAGCTTTCTTT

clone size: .
V gene: TRBV7-3
D gene: TRBD1
J gene: TRBJ2-5
CDR3 protein: CASSQGTAPQETQYF
CDR3 DNA: TGTGCCAGCAGCCAAGGGACAGCGCCACAAGAGACCCAGTACTTC

clone size: once
V gene: TRBV19
D gene: .
J gene: TRBJ1-4
CDR3 protein: CASTSGAGEKLFF
CDR3 DNA: TGTGCCAGTACCTCAGGGGCAGGTGAAAAACTGTTTTTT

clone size: .
V gene: TRBV7-9
D gene: TRBD2
J gene: TRBJ2-1
CDR3 protein: CASSLGLAGVPGNEQFF
CDR3 DNA: TGTGCCAGCAGCTTAGGACTAGCGGGAGTCCCGGGTAATGAGCAGTTCTTC

clone size: few
V gene: TRBV6-5
D gene: TRBD1
J gene: TRBJ2-7
CDR3 protein: CASSPPGTGVEQYF
CDR3 DNA: TGTGCCAGCAGTCCTCCCGGGACAGGGGTCGAGCAGTACTTC

clone size: .
V gene: TRBV9
D gene: TRBD1
J gene: TRBJ1-1
CDR3 protein: CASSKGGDREAFF
CDR3 DNA: TGTGCCAGCAGCAAAGGAGGGGACAGGGAAGCTTTCTTT

clone size: .
V gene: TRBV28
D gene: .
J gene: TRBJ1-5
CDR3 protein: CASRDWGGLGQPQHF
CDR3 DNA: TGTGCCAGCCGAGATTGGGGAGGGTTGGGTCAGCCCCAGCATTTT

clone size: .
V gene: TRBV18
D gene: .
J gene: TRBJ2-7
CDR3 protein: CATSEGSSYEQYF
CDR3 DNA: TGTGCCACCTCAGAGGGTAGCTCCTACGAGCAGTACTTC

clone size: .
V gene: TRBV10-2
D gene: TRBD1
J gene: TRBJ2-7
CDR3 protein: CASSETRQGAIDLSSYEQYF
CDR3 DNA: TGCGCCAGCAGTGAGACCCGCCAGGGGGCGATTGATTTAAGCTCCTACGAGCAGTACTTC

clone size: .
V gene: TRBV5-4
D gene: TRBD1
J gene: TRBJ2-3
CDR3 protein: CASSLRQGKDTQYF
CDR3 DNA: TGTGCCAGCAGCCTTAGACAGGGTAAAGATACGCAGTATTTT

clone size: .
V gene: TRBV4-2
D gene: TRBD2
J gene: TRBJ2-1
CDR3 protein: CASSQDLASGRAEQFF
CDR3 DNA: TGTGCCAGCAGCCAAGATTTGGCTAGCGGGAGGGCCGAGCAGTTCTTC

clone size: .
V gene: TRBV2
D gene: .
J gene: TRBJ2-1
CDR3 protein: CASSADSNEQFF
CDR3 DNA: TGTGCCAGCAGTGCGGACTCCAATGAGCAGTTCTTC

clone size: .
V gene: TRBV3-1/TRBV3-2
D gene: TRBD1
J gene: TRBJ1-6
CDR3 protein: CASGDRNSPLHF
CDR3 DNA: TGTGCCAGCGGGGACAGGAATTCACCCCTCCACTTT

clone size: .
V gene: TRBV27
D gene: .
J gene: TRBJ2-2
CDR3 protein: CASSPSQSGELFF
CDR3 DNA: TGTGCCAGCAGTCCCTCCCAGTCCGGGGAGCTGTTTTTT

clone size: .
V gene: TRBV3-1/TRBV3-2
D gene: .
J gene: TRBJ2-5
CDR3 protein: CASSPTRGRGRETQYF
CDR3 DNA: TGTGCCAGCAGCCCAACTCGCGGCAGGGGAAGAGAGACCCAGTACTTC

clone size: .
V gene: TRBV9
D gene: TRBD1
J gene: TRBJ1-2
CDR3 protein: CASSRRTGGDGYTF
CDR3 DNA: TGTGCCAGCAGCAGAAGGACAGGGGGCGATGGCTACACCTTC

clone size: .
V gene: TRBV3-1/TRBV3-2
D gene: TRBD1
J gene: TRBJ2-5
CDR3 protein: CASSQAGTGFQETQYF
CDR3 DNA: TGTGCCAGCAGCCAGGCCGGGACAGGGTTCCAAGAGACCCAGTACTTC

clone size: .
V gene: TRBV11-3
D gene: TRBD2
J gene: TRBJ2-7
CDR3 protein: CASSLGTSGATYEQYF
CDR3 DNA: TGTGCCAGCAGCTTGGGGACTAGCGGGGCTACCTACGAGCAGTACTTC

clone size: .
V gene: TRBV6-5
D gene: .
J gene: TRBJ1-5
CDR3 protein: CASRGGGNQPQHF
CDR3 DNA: TGTGCCAGCCGAGGGGGGGGCAATCAGCCCCAGCATTTT

clone size: .
V gene: TRBV30
D gene: TRBD2
J gene: TRBJ2-5
CDR3 protein: CAWSQGLAGGRETQYF
CDR3 DNA: TGTGCCTGGAGCCAGGGACTAGCGGGCGGGAGAGAGACCCAGTACTTC

clone size: .
V gene: TRBV6-5
D gene: TRBD2
J gene: TRBJ2-2
CDR3 protein: CASSYGLAVNTGELFF
CDR3 DNA: TGTGCCAGCAGTTATGGGCTAGCGGTGAACACCGGGGAGCTGTTTTTT

clone size: .
V gene: TRBV7-6
D gene: TRBD1
J gene: TRBJ2-1
CDR3 protein: CASSERDRGSYNEQFF
CDR3 DNA: TGTGCCAGCAGCGAGAGGGACAGGGGCTCCTACAATGAGCAGTTCTTC

clone size: .
V gene: TRBV5-7
D gene: .
J gene: TRBJ2-2
CDR3 protein: CASSWGLAPNTGELFF
CDR3 DNA: TGTGCCAGCAGCTGGGGGCTAGCACCGAACACCGGGGAGCTGTTTTTT

clone size: few
V gene: TRBV4-2
D gene: .
J gene: TRBJ1-4
CDR3 protein: CASSQRSTSTNEKLFF
CDR3 DNA: TGTGCCAGCAGCCAGAGGTCGACGTCAACTAATGAAAAACTGTTTTTT

clone size: .
V gene: TRBV7-9
D gene: TRBD2
J gene: TRBJ2-5
CDR3 protein: CASSSIATSGTQETQYF
CDR3 DNA: TGTGCCAGCAGCTCAATCGCCACTAGCGGGACCCAAGAGACCCAGTACTTC

clone size: .
V gene: TRBV14
D gene: .
J gene: TRBJ2-2
CDR3 protein: CASSQVGGGDTGELFF
CDR3 DNA: TGTGCCAGCAGCCAAGTGGGCGGCGGGGACACCGGGGAGCTGTTTTTT

clone size: .
V gene: TRBV7-2
D gene: TRBD2
J gene: TRBJ2-1
CDR3 protein: CASSLWTSGRGEQFF
CDR3 DNA: TGTGCCAGCAGCCTCTGGACTAGCGGGAGGGGGGAGCAGTTCTTC

clone size: .
V gene: TRBV6-2/TRBV6-3
D gene: .
J gene: TRBJ2-3
CDR3 protein: CASSYFPAARDTQYF
CDR3 DNA: TGTGCCAGCAGTTACTTCCCAGCTGCTAGAGATACGCAGTATTTT

clone size: .
V gene: TRBV6-2/TRBV6-3
D gene: .
J gene: TRBJ2-7
CDR3 protein: CASSYRSLREAQYF
CDR3 DNA: TGTGCCAGCAGTTACCGCTCACTACGTGAGGCGCAGTACTTC

clone size: .
V gene: TRBV6-5
D gene: TRBD2
J gene: TRBJ2-1
CDR3 protein: CASIRSGKVDEQFF
CDR3 DNA: TGTGCCAGCATAAGGAGCGGGAAGGTTGATGAGCAGTTCTTC

clone size: .
V gene: TRBV7-8
D gene: .
J gene: TRBJ1-4
CDR3 protein: CASSLGTAYATNEKLFF
CDR3 DNA: TGTGCCAGCAGCTTAGGGACAGCGTATGCAACTAATGAAAAACTGTTTTTT

clone size: .
V gene: TRBV2
D gene: TRBD1
J gene: TRBJ1-5
CDR3 protein: CASRDRGPAQHF
CDR3 DNA: TGTGCCAGCAGGGACAGGGGTCCGGCCCAGCATTTT

clone size: once
V gene: TRBV7-2
D gene: .
J gene: TRBJ2-7
CDR3 protein: CASSLGGQGYEQYF
CDR3 DNA: TGTGCCAGCAGCTTAGGGGGCCAGGGGTACGAGCAGTACTTC

clone size: once
V gene: TRBV5-4
D gene: .
J gene: TRBJ1-4
CDR3 protein: CASSPGGDSNEKLFF
CDR3 DNA: TGTGCCAGCAGCCCGGGGGGGGATTCTAATGAAAAACTGTTTTTT

clone size: .
V gene: TRBV4-2
D gene: .
J gene: TRBJ2-3
CDR3 protein: CASSGSGSTDTQYF
CDR3 DNA: TGTGCCAGCAGTGGCTCAGGGAGCACAGATACGCAGTATTTT

clone size: .
V gene: TRBV6-5
D gene: .
J gene: TRBJ2-7
CDR3 protein: CASSYSVGSYEQYF
CDR3 DNA: TGTGCCAGCAGTTACTCGGTCGGGTCCTACGAGCAGTACTTC